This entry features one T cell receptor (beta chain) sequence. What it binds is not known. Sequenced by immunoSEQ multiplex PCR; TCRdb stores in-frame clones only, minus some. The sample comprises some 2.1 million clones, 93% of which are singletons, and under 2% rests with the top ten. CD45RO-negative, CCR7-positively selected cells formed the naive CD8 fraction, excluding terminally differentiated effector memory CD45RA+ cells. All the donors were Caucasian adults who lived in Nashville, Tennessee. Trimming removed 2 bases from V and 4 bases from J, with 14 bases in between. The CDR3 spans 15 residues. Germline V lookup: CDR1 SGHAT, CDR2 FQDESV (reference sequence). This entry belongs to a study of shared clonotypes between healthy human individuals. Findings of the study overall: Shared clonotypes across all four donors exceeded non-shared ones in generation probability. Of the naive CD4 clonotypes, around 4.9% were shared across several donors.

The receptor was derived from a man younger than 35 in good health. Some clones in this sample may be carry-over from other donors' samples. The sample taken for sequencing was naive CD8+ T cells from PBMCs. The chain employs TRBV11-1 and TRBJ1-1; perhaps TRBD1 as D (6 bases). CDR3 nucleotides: TGTGCCAGCAGCTTAATGTCCGGGGGCGGCACTGAAGCTTTCTTT. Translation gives CASSLMSGGGTEAFF.